The clone carrying this T cell receptor (beta chain) was picked up a small number of times. Original analysis: Reference gene primers were amplified, and this amplification served to estimate nucleated cell counts. Data came from immunoSEQ multiplex PCR; TCRdb stores just in-frame clones and leaves some out. V, J and clone size are taken as reported in that table, and D and trimming were inferred from the DNA itself. The sample lists about 130,000 clones; around four fifths were seen once. V lost 5 bases to trimming and J lost 5 bases, with 18 bases between them. There are 16 residues in the CDR3. Germline V lookup: CDR1 SGHTA, CDR2 FQGNSA. The data were taken from a study of blood T cell repertoires in COVID-19. Study-wide background: Samples taken during acute and convalescent COVID-19 were collected in the United States, Italy and Spain. Sources were T cells, B-cell-depleted T cells, or PBMCs; the material itself was cDNA or gDNA.

The chain uses TRBV7-2 and TRBJ2-2; TRBD2 is a possible D gene (5 bases). This sequence was found in a human donor in a cohort sampled during active COVID-19. The sequencing sample was made of peripheral blood. The CDR3 DNA is TGTGCCAGCAGCCCCAGGCGGGCAGGCCGAACCGGGGAGCTGTTTTTT. Its protein is CASSPRRAGRTGELFF.